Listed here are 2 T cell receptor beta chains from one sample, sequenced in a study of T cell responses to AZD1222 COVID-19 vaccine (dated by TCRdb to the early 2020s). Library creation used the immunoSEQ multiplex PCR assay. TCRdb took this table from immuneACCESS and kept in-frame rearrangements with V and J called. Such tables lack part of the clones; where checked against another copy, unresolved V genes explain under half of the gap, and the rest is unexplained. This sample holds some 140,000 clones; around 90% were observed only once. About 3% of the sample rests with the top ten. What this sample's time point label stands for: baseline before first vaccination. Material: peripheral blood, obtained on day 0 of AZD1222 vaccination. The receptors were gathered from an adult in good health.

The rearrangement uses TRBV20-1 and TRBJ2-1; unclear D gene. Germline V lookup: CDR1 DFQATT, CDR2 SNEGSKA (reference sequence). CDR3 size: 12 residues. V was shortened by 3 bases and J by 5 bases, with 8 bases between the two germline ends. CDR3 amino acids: CSASRLDNEQFF. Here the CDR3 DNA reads TGCAGTGCTAGTCGGCTAGACAATGAGCAGTTCTTC.

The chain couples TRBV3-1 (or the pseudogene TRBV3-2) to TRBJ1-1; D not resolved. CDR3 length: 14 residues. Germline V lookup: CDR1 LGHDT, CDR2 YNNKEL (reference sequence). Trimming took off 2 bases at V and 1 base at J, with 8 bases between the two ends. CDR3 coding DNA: TGTGCCAGCAGCCAAAGAGGAGAGAACACTGAAGCTTTCTTT. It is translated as CASSQRGENTEAFF.